Listed below are T cell receptor beta chains from one sample, sequenced in a study of T cells in narcolepsy. Sequencing was performed with immunoSEQ multiplex PCR; in TCRdb, only in-frame clones are kept and a portion is missing. The table records under 30,000 clones, about four fifths of them present only once. The sample consisted of CD45RA- memory CD4+ T cells from PBMCs. These receptors came from a human donor with narcolepsy. Both conserved end residues are part of each CDR3. D genes are given only for firm matches. Clone sizes are given selectively: once, few, many, or a class where the clone is expanded.

j_call	v_call	d_call	clone_size	cdr3_aa	cdr3_nt
TRBJ2-1	TRBV5-1	TRBD1	-	CASSPAGTGGFNEQFF	TGCGCCAGCAGCCCGGCTGGGACAGGGGGCTTCAATGAGCAGTTCTTC
TRBJ1-3	TRBV19	-	-	CASSLQGLSGNTIYF	TGTGCCAGCTCCCTCCAGGGGCTCTCTGGAAACACCATATATTTT
TRBJ2-1	TRBV2	TRBD1	-	CASSEARQGEQFF	TGTGCCAGCAGTGAAGCTAGACAGGGTGAGCAGTTCTTC
TRBJ1-5	TRBV28	-	-	CASRNYRVGQPQHF	TGTGCCAGCAGAAACTACAGGGTCGGGCAGCCCCAGCATTTT
TRBJ2-5	TRBV15	-	-	CATSPHRSVGETQYF	TGTGCCACCAGTCCGCATCGGTCGGTTGGAGAGACCCAGTACTTC
TRBJ1-2	TRBV5-4	-	-	CASSRRGGDYGYTF	TGTGCCAGCAGCCGAAGGGGGGGGGACTATGGCTACACCTTC
TRBJ1-1	TRBV15	-	-	CATSRGRGTEAFF	TGTGCCACCAGCAGAGGTCGCGGGACTGAAGCTTTCTTT
TRBJ2-7	TRBV4-3	TRBD1	-	CASSPEPYRGVYEQYF	TGCGCCAGCAGCCCAGAGCCGTACAGGGGAGTTTACGAGCAGTACTTC
TRBJ1-6	TRBV11-2	TRBD1	few	CASSLWTGNEGNSPLHF	TGTGCCAGCAGCCTTTGGACAGGGAATGAGGGAAATTCACCCCTCCACTTT
TRBJ2-7	TRBV9	TRBD2	few	CAPLRGLAGGGASYEQYF	TGTGCTCCCCTTCGAGGACTAGCGGGGGGGGGAGCCTCCTACGAGCAGTACTTC
TRBJ1-1	TRBV18	-	-	CASSPSAITTTEAFF	TGTGCCAGCTCACCATCGGCGATTACGACCACTGAAGCTTTCTTT
TRBJ1-6	TRBV7-9	-	-	CASSPPYSPLHF	TGTGCCAGCAGCCCACCATACTCACCCCTCCACTTT
TRBJ2-6	TRBV5-1	-	-	CASSFSSGANVLTF	TGCGCCAGCAGCTTTAGCTCTGGGGCCAACGTCCTGACTTTC
TRBJ2-7	TRBV7-8	-	-	CASSPGRSDYEQYF	TGTGCCAGCAGCCCCGGGCGTTCGGATTACGAGCAGTACTTC
TRBJ1-1	TRBV2	-	-	CASTSRGDGTEAFF	TGTGCCAGCACCTCCCGGGGGGATGGAACTGAAGCTTTCTTT
TRBJ1-5	TRBV18	-	-	CASSPRDSNQPQHF	TGTGCCAGCTCACCACGGGATAGCAATCAGCCCCAGCATTTT
TRBJ1-1	TRBV6-1	-	-	CASRRNRIEAFF	TGTGCCAGCAGAAGAAACAGGATCGAAGCTTTCTTT
TRBJ2-7	TRBV7-9	-	-	CASSFPSSYEQYF	TGTGCCAGCAGCTTTCCCAGCTCCTACGAGCAGTACTTC
TRBJ2-1	TRBV7-8	TRBD1	-	CASSLPPTGQSSYNEQFF	TGTGCCAGCAGCTTGCCCCCTACGGGACAGAGCTCCTACAATGAGCAGTTCTTC
TRBJ2-1	TRBV7-9	-	-	CASSVRDEFDEQFF	TGTGCCAGCAGCGTCCGGGACGAGTTCGATGAGCAGTTCTTC
TRBJ2-3	TRBV5-4	TRBD2	-	CASSLIHGQGLAGSGDF	TGTGCCAGCAGCTTGATTCACGGACAGGGACTAGCGGGGTCCGGGGATTTT
TRBJ1-2	TRBV2	-	-	CASSEANYGYTF	TGTGCCAGCAGTGAAGCGAACTATGGCTACACCTTC
TRBJ2-1	TRBV11-2	-	-	CASSLYGDEQFF	TGTGCCAGCAGCTTATATGGGGATGAGCAGTTCTTC
TRBJ1-6	TRBV30	TRBD1	few	CAWTRTGTGGSPLHF	TGTGCCTGGACTAGAACCGGGACAGGAGGCTCACCCCTCCACTTT
TRBJ2-7	TRBV29-1	-	-	CSVGQSSYEQYF	TGCAGCGTTGGACAGAGCTCCTACGAGCAGTACTTC
TRBJ1-2	TRBV19	-	-	CASTVGPNYGYTF	TGTGCCAGTACCGTAGGTCCTAACTATGGCTACACCTTC
TRBJ2-3	TRBV7-2	-	-	CASSPGQTDTQYF	TGTGCCAGCAGCCCCGGACAGACAGATACGCAGTATTTT
TRBJ2-2	TRBV7-3	TRBD2	-	CASSLKPTGLVTGELFF	TGTGCCAGCAGCTTGAAGCCCACGGGACTAGTTACCGGGGAGCTGTTTTTT
TRBJ1-1	TRBV4-1	-	few	CASSQGTANTEAFF	TGCGCCAGCAGCCAGGGGACGGCGAACACTGAAGCTTTCTTT
TRBJ2-7	TRBV11-3	-	-	CASSLVLLSYEQYF	TGTGCCAGCAGCTTAGTTCTTCTTTCCTACGAGCAGTACTTC
TRBJ2-1	TRBV6-4	-	-	CASSDSGGPSEQFF	TGTGCCAGCAGTGACTCGGGGGGGCCAAGTGAGCAGTTCTTC
TRBJ1-5	TRBV28	-	once	CASSSYQPQHF	TGTGCCAGCAGTTCGTATCAGCCCCAGCATTTT
TRBJ2-1	TRBV7-2	-	-	CASSFGGYNEQFF	TGTGCCAGCAGCTTCGGGGGATACAATGAGCAGTTCTTC
TRBJ2-7	TRBV6-5	-	once	CASSYSQGTYEQYF	TGTGCCAGCAGTTACTCCCAGGGAACCTACGAGCAGTACTTC
TRBJ2-5	TRBV5-1	TRBD2	-	CASSLVAGGPETQYF	TGCGCCAGCAGCTTGGTCGCGGGGGGGCCTGAGACCCAGTACTTC
TRBJ2-7	TRBV30	-	-	CAWSNQVTYEQYF	TGTGCCTGGAGTAACCAGGTTACCTACGAGCAGTACTTC
TRBJ1-2	TRBV6-6	TRBD1	few	CATTPEGGRGYTF	TGTGCCACCACCCCAGAAGGGGGCAGGGGCTACACCTTC
TRBJ1-3	TRBV5-1	-	-	CASSPSGGVGNTIYF	TGCGCCAGCAGCCCTTCCGGGGGGGTCGGAAACACCATATATTTT
TRBJ2-1	TRBV25-1	-	few	CASSDPSVDEQFF	TGTGCCAGCAGTGATCCCTCGGTTGATGAGCAGTTCTTC